This TCR beta chain derives from a study of Tregs in tolerant kidney transplant recipients. Clones were read by immunoSEQ multiplex PCR, and TCRdb kept only the in-frame ones, dropping some. The data contain about 15,000 clones, around 53% of them singletons. This clone ranks as medium-sized. Antigen: not known. FACS sorting followed a roughly 6-day coculture of CFSE-labeled recipient PBMCs with irradiated graft donor PBMCs. This specimen consisted of CD4+ T cells from blood cultured with allogeneic cells, obtained before the transplant. The sequence was collected from a human patient who received a combined kidney and bone marrow transplant.

For the CDR3, the DNA is TGTGCCAGCAGCCAGCTACAGGGTTCGGGTGAAAAACTGTTTTTT. This encodes CASSQLQGSGEKLFF. V usage is TRBV7-9 and J usage is TRBJ1-4; the D gene is possibly TRBD1 (6 bases). Germline values: CDR1 SEHNR, CDR2 FQNEAQ (reference sequence). The V gene lost 5 bases and the J gene lost 7 bases, with 17 bases spanning the gap. The CDR3 extends over 15 amino acids.